These 8 T cell receptor beta chains were all obtained from the same sample, sequenced in a study of T cells in women clearing cervical HPV infection. Assay: immunoSEQ multiplex PCR; the TCRdb copy retains only in-frame clones and omits some. The data include more than 30,000 clones; the top ten clones carry 3.5%. Sequencing used blood buffy coat. These receptors all come from a woman between 18 and 69 years old with a cervical HPV16 infection that either progressed to CIN3+ or cleared (not recorded which).

Comments on this clone: The missing CDR3 end, 3 residues past where the read stops, is filled in from the germline J gene. V is TRBV18 and J is TRBJ2-3; unclear D gene. CDR1 is KGHSH, CDR2 LQKENI, per germline. The CDR3 has 13 residues. V was clipped by 0 bases and J by 3 bases, with 4 bases between them. This chain's CDR3 is CASSPPTTDTQYF. The part of the CDR3 DNA that was read is TGTGCCAGCTCACCACCGACAACAGATACG.

For this clone: The read falls 3 residues short of the CDR3 end, and the missing part is taken from the germline J gene. The chain has TRBV7-2 and TRBJ2-3; no reliable D call. The V gene's germline CDR1 is SGHTA and CDR2 FQGNSA. This CDR3 has 13 amino acids. The CDR3 sequence is CASSSLGLWPQYF. The DNA read from the CDR3 is TGTGCCAGCAGCTCGCTCGGGTTATGGCCG.

Worth noting for this clone: The read stops 3 residues short of the end of the CDR3; the missing end is completed from the germline J gene. The chain employs TRBV28 and TRBJ1-6; 7 bases align to TRBD1. J was trimmed by 6 bases and V by 4 bases; bases with no gene match: 3. Germline assignment: CDR1 MDHEN and CDR2 SYDVKM. The CDR3 loop spans 14 amino acids. Incomplete CDR3 DNA: TGTGCCAGCAGTTGGACAGGTTTTAATTCACCC. Its protein product is CASSWTGFNSP. The entire CDR3 is CASSWTGFNSPLHF.

Incomplete CDR3 DNA: TGCGCCAGCAGTAGGACAGGGGAAGAGACC. Its translation is CASSRTGEET. The CDR3 reads in full as CASSRTGEETQYF. The rearrangement uses TRBV5-1 and TRBJ2-5; TRBD1 matches at 9 bases. The read gets to within 3 residues of the CDR3 end, and the germline J gene fills in the rest. The germline V gene encodes CDR1 SGHRS and CDR2 YFSETQ. V was pared by 5 bases and J by 3 bases, with 2 bases of the junction left unmatched. The CDR3 length is 13 residues.

Points on this clone: Coverage ceases 3 residues before the CDR3 finishes, and the germline J gene fills in the end. This sequence joins TRBV6-1 and TRBJ1-5; D is uncertain. Germline V lookup: CDR1 MNHNS, CDR2 SASEGT. The CDR3 loop spans 14 amino acids. V lost 4 bases to trimming and J lost 3 bases, with 10 bases between them. The covered CDR3 bases are TGTGCCAGCAGTGGGCAGGCTAACAATCAGCCC. Its translation is CASSGQANNQP. The full CDR3 is CASSGQANNQPQHF.

Points on this clone: The read comes to an end 3 residues before the CDR3 does, leaving the germline J gene to fill in the end. V is TRBV18 and J is TRBJ2-1; 7 bases match TRBD2. The J segment lost 5 bases and the V segment lost 3 bases, leaving 7 bases of the junction unmatched. The CDR3 has 15 amino acids. CDR1 is KGHSH and CDR2 is LQKENI in the germline V gene. The CDR3 region is CASSPRASGNNEQFF. The CDR3 DNA, read in part, is TGTGCCAGCTCACCTCGGGCTAGCGGCAACAATGAG.

Comments on this clone: The read terminates 3 residues ahead of where the CDR3 ends, so the germline J gene completes it. The chain recombines TRBV7-9 with TRBJ1-1; a weak D match, TRBD1 (6 bases). The germline gives CDR1 SEHNR, CDR2 FQNEAQ (reference sequence). Trimming removed 5 bases from V and 0 bases from J, with 10 bases in between. The CDR3 length is 14 residues. CDR3 bases read: TGTGCCAGCAGCCGGACAGCCTTGAACACTGAA. Translated: CASSRTALNTE. The full CDR3 reads CASSRTALNTEAFF.

CDR3 bases read: TGTGCCAGTAGTTGGACTAGCGGAGAGACG. This translates into CASSWTSGET. In full, the CDR3 is CASSWTSGETQYF. V and J are TRBV19 and TRBJ2-3, with TRBD2 matching 10 bases. Read sequence stops 3 residues before the CDR3 end, and the germline J gene provides the missing end. Germline lookup yields CDR1 LNHDA and CDR2 SQIVND (reference sequence). The CDR3 sequence is 13 residues long.